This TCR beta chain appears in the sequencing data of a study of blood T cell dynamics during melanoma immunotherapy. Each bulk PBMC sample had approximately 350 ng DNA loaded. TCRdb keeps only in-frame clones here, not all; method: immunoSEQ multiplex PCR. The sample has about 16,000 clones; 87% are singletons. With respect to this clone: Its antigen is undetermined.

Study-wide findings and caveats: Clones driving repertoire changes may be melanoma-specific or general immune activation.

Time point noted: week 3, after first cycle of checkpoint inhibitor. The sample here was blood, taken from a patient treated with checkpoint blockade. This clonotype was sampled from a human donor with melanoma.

The CDR3 loop reads CASNLDRGGNEQFF. In nucleotides, the CDR3 is TGTGCCAGCAATCTGGACAGGGGGGGGAATGAGCAGTTCTTC. The J gene is TRBJ2-1, the V gene TRBV28; 10 bases are a match to TRBD1. V was clipped by 7 bases and J by 7 bases; unmatched bases: 7. The CDR3 covers 14 residues. Germline V gene data show CDR1 as MDHEN and CDR2 as SYDVKM.